The clone carrying this T cell receptor beta chain was observed at least ten times. Its specificity is not known. The data were obtained in a study of response to subunit inactivated influenza vaccine. V lost 1 base, J lost 2 bases, and 9 bases lay in between. Germline CDR1 DFQATT, CDR2 SNEGSKA (reference sequence). The CDR3 has 14 residues. TCRdb re-called the RT-PCR reads through MiXCR, storing one row per CDR3 protein. The sample has 750,000 to 850,000 distinct CDR3 sequences, 15% to 20% seen once. Points from the study as a whole: The authors offered the suggestion that each seasonal influenza vaccination recruits few new T cells.

This chain links TRBV20-1 with TRBJ2-1, with D possibly being TRBD1 or TRBD2 (5 bases each). This sample comprised PBMCs from blood, obtained about 5 days after vaccination. The clonotype was recovered from a man aged 50 to 60 who received an inactivated influenza vaccine. The CDR3, as DNA: TGCAGTGCTAGAGTACCGGGGCCCTACAATGAGCAGTTCTTC. This translates into CSARVPGPYNEQFF.